The text below deals with one TCR beta chain. Germline loops: CDR1 DFQATT, CDR2 SNEGSKA (reference sequence). The CDR3 sequence is 15 residues long. With 6 bases removed from V and 3 bases from J, the gap between germline ends came to 18 bases. A single record per CDR3 protein comes from TCRdb applying MiXCR to the 5' RACE reads. Found here are some 43,000 distinct CDR3 sequences, about 10% of them singletons; the top ten hold about a sixth. This specimen belongs to a study of spatial heterogeneity in lung cancer. Stated time point: blood at routine non-recurrence follow-up after resection. The study sequenced unsorted whole RNA from tumor, nontumor lung or frozen PBMC.

The sample consisted of PBMCs, taken at follow-up. V and J are TRBV20-1 and TRBJ1-5; D remains unclear. The source is a female donor with early-stage non-small cell lung cancer. The CDR3 coding sequence is TGCAGTGCATCCGATCTCGGCAGGCCCAATCAGCCCCAGCATTTT. The encoded protein is CSASDLGRPNQPQHF.